This T cell receptor beta chain was obtained from a study of blood T cell repertoires in COVID-19. In the study overall: The cDNA or gDNA used as material had been derived from T cells, B-cell-depleted T cells, or PBMCs.

Adults between roughly 18 and 100 years of age took part from 24 US areas. This CDR3 comprises 16 residues. Germline V lookup: CDR1 SNHLY, CDR2 FYNNEI. The ends were cut back, 8 bases at V and 0 bases at J, with 18 bases in the middle. Clones were sequenced by immunoSEQ multiplex PCR, and TCRdb holds only the in-frame ones, with some missing. This sample has approximately 180,000 clones; approximately 78% occur once, and the top ten carry around 16%. Sequenced material: PBMCs or T cells enriched from blood (not recorded which). This receptor was identified in a woman in her fifties or sixties who had recovered from COVID-19. The chain recombines TRBV2 with TRBJ2-3; TRBD2 is a possible D gene (6 bases). CDR3 bases: TGTGCCAGCGGGCTGGAGGCGGGAATTAGCACAGATACGCAGTATTTT. Its protein is CASGLEAGISTDTQYF.